A selection of T cell receptor beta chains follows, all from one sample in a study of blood T cells in healthy people across ages. TCRdb fed the 5' RACE reads into MiXCR, producing one record per CDR3 protein. The sample records 550,000 to 750,000 distinct CDR3 sequences, around 21% being singletons. Source material: blood. The source is a man between 65 and 85 years old in good health. CDR3s include the opening cysteine and the closing phenylalanine or tryptophan.

V: TRBV7-3; CDR3: CASSESGSNTGELFF
V: TRBV20-1; CDR3: CSGPVRGQGYEQYF
V: TRBV15; CDR3: CATSSSGTSGNEQFF
V: TRBV4-1; CDR3: CASSIHRDPSVSIQYF
V: TRBV5-1; CDR3: CASSLKGAGGTQYF
V: TRBV3-1; CDR3: CASSSGSVGSGANVLTF
V: TRBV28; CDR3: CASIPSGGSWWTPDEQYF
V: TRBV21-1; CDR3: CASSTGTAYEQYF
V: TRBV5-4; CDR3: CASSLGGGPGNYEQYF
V: TRBV6-5; CDR3: CASSYGWDRGNEQFF
V: TRBV2; CDR3: CASSFPGTEQFF
V: TRBV6-1; CDR3: CASSHSGRRGSYNEQFF
V: TRBV2; CDR3: CASTSGRAGETQYF
V: TRBV7-8; CDR3: CASSLVASPDGYTF
V: TRBV30; CDR3: CAWSVGATEAFF
V: TRBV20-1; CDR3: CSAILQDTLPYKQYF
V: TRBV7-2; CDR3: CASSLFSYNEQFF
V: TRBV4-1; CDR3: CASSQDDREETQYF
V: TRBV5-1; CDR3: CASSLSGIGTGELFF
V: TRBV3-1; CDR3: CAGSGQMVRIGTDTQYF
V: TRBV28; CDR3: CASSFRGRRTNEKLFF
V: TRBV4-1; CDR3: CAGGLGTGREKLFF
V: TRBV2; CDR3: CASSAEGYYNEQFF
V: TRBV5-1; CDR3: CASSLDDEQYF
V: TRBV13; CDR3: CASSLGRIEQYF
V: TRBV11-1; CDR3: CASSWGGSYNEQFF
V: TRBV7-2; CDR3: CASSPGTVFWETQYF
V: TRBV6-2/TRBV6-3; CDR3: CAGSYSWTSGRDEQYF
V: TRBV6-1; CDR3: CASSVTSGLTDTQYF
V: TRBV20-1; CDR3: CSAPVTSGLSSYNEQFF
V: TRBV20-1; CDR3: CSASGLKQETQYF
V: TRBV5-1; CDR3: CASSLETVSGNTIYF
V: TRBV6-2/TRBV6-3; CDR3: CASSFDDRRVYNEQFF